This T cell receptor beta chain is drawn from a study of shared clonotypes between healthy human individuals. Regarding the study as a whole: How much donors shared clonotypes was expected to be affected by sequencing depth. Naive subsets, compared against memory subsets, generally had larger estimated richness values. The sharing of about 5% of naive CD4 clonotypes was seen across a handful of donors.

Remarks on this clone: Its target is not known.

Assay: immunoSEQ multiplex PCR; the TCRdb copy retains only in-frame clones and omits some. The sample lists some 2,100,000 clones; approximately 94% were seen once. This CDR3 has 14 amino acids. The ends lost 2 bases at V and 5 bases at J; junction bases unmatched: 3. Germline V gives CDR1 MDHEN, CDR2 SYDVKM. Naive CD8 cells, CD45RO-negative and positively selected for CCR7, excluded terminally differentiated effector memory CD45RA+ cells. Donors, healthy HIV-negative adults, lacked recent acute infections or vaccinations. V is TRBV28 and J is TRBJ1-2; TRBD1 aligns across 9 bases. This clonotype was sampled from a young man in good health. Some clones in this sample may be carry-over from other donors' samples. The sequencing input was naive CD8+ T cells from PBMCs. CDR3 in amino acids: CASSLTDRGYGYTF. The CDR3 DNA follows: TGTGCCAGCAGTTTAACGGACAGGGGATATGGCTACACCTTC.